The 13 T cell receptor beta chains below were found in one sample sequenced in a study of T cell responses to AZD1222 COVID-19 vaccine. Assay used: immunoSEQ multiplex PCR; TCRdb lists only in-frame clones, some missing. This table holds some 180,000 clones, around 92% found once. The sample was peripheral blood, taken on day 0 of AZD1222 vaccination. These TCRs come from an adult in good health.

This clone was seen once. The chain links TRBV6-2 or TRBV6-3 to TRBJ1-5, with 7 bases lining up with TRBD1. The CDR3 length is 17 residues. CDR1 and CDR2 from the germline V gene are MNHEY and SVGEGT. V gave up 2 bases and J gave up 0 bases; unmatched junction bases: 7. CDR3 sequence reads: CASSYRDSLYSNQPQHF. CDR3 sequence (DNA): TGTGCCAGCAGTTACCGGGACAGTCTTTATAGCAATCAGCCCCAGCATTTT.

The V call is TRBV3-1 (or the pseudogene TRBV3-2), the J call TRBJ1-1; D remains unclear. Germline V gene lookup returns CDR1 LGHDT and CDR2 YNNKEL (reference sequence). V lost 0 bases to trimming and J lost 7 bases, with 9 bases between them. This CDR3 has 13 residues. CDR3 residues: CASSQDLSSEAFF. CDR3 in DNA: TGTGCCAGCAGCCAAGATTTAAGCAGTGAAGCTTTCTTT.

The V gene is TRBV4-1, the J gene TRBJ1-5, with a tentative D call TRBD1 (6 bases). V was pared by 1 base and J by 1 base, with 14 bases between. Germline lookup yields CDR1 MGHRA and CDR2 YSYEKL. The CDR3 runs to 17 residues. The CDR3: CASSQGGGTTSNQPQHF. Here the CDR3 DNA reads TGCGCCAGCAGCCAAGGTGGAGGGACAACGAGCAATCAGCCCCAGCATTTT.

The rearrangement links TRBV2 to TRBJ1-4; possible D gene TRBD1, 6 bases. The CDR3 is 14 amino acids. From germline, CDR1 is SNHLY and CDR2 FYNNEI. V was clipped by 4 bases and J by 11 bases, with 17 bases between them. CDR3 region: CASSGDTVPGKLFF. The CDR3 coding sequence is TGTGCCAGCAGTGGGGACACGGTCCCGGGGAAACTGTTTTTT.

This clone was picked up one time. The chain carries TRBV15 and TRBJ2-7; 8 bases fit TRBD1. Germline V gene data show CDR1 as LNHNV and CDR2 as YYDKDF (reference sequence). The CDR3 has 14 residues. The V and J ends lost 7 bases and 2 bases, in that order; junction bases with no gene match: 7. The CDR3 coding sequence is TGTGCCACCAAAGCCGGACAGGGAACCTACGAGCAGTACTTC. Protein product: CATKAGQGTYEQYF.

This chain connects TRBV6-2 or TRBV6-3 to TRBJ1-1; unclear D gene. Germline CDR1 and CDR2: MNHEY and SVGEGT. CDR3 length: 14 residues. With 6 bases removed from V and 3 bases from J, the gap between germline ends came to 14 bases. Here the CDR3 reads CASSPTTGYTEAFF. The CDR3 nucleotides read TGTGCCAGCAGCCCAACCACGGGGTACACTGAAGCTTTCTTT.

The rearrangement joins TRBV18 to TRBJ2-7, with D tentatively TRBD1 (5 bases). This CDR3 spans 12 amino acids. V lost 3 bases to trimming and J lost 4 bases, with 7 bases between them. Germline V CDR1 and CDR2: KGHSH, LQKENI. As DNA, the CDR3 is TGTGCCAGCTCACCGGACAATTACGAGCAGTACTTC. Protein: CASSPDNYEQYF.

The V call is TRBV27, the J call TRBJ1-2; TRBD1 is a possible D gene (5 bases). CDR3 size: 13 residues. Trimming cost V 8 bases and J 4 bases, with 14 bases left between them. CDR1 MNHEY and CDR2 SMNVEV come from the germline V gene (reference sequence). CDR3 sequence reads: CASARDRIYGYTF. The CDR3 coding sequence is TGTGCCAGCGCTAGGGACCGAATCTATGGCTACACCTTC.

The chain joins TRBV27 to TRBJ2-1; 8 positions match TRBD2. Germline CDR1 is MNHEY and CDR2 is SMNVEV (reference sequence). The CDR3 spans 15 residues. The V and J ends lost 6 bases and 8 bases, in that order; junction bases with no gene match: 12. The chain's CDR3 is CASRLTGLDAYEQFF. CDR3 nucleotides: TGTGCCAGCAGACTAACGGGACTAGATGCATATGAGCAGTTCTTC.

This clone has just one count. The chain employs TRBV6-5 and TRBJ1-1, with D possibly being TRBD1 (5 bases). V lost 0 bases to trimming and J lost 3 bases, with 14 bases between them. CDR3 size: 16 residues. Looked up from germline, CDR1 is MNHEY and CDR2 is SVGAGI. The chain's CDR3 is CASSYSVGTGDTEAFF. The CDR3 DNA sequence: TGTGCCAGCAGTTACTCGGTGGGCACGGGGGACACTGAAGCTTTCTTT.

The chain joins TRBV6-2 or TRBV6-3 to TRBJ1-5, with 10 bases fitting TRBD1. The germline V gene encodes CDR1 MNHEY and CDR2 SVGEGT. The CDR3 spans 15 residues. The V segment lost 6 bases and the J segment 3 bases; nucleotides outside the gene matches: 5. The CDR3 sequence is CASSPDRGLNQPQHF. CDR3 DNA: TGTGCCAGCAGCCCCGACAGGGGGCTCAATCAGCCCCAGCATTTT.

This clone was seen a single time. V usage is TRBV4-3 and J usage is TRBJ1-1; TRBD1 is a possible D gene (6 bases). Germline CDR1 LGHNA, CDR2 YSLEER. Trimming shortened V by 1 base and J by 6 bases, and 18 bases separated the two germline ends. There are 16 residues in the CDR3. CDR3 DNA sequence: TGCGCCAGCAGCCAAGGGGTCGGGGGGCCTAACGCTGAAGCTTTCTTT. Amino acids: CASSQGVGGPNAEAFF.

The CDR3 nucleotides are TGCGCCAGCAGCCCGGAGGCACAGGGGGTCGATGGCTACACCTTC. This codes for CASSPEAQGVDGYTF. The rearrangement uses TRBV5-1 and TRBJ1-2; 8 nucleotides match TRBD1. The CDR3 has 15 residues. Germline lookup yields CDR1 SGHRS and CDR2 YFSETQ. V shed 4 bases, J shed 6 bases, and the junction held 11 bases outside the gene matches.